This T cell receptor (beta chain) was captured in a study of cytomegalovirus exposure and HLA in healthy donors. Primers for the PCR totalled 60 Vbeta and 13 Jbeta. Some clones are missing from TCRdb's copy, which holds only in-frame ones; the method was immunoSEQ multiplex PCR. The sample includes some 65,000 clones, about 72% of them seen just once. Trimming stripped 2 bases from V and 2 bases from J, with 8 bases between. CDR1 is MRHNA, CDR2 SNTAGT, per germline. CDR3 length: 14 amino acids. This rearrangement joins TRBV6-4 to TRBJ2-3; no definite D call. Sequenced: PBMCs. The sequence was collected from a girl under 18 in good health and CMV-seropositive. The CDR3 sequence is CASSDVDSTDTQYF. CDR3 in DNA: TGTGCCAGCAGTGACGTAGATTCCACAGATACGCAGTATTTT.